This entry lists 22 T cell receptor beta chains sequenced from one sample in a study of blood T cell repertoires in COVID-19. Here immunoSEQ multiplex PCR was the method, and the copy in TCRdb shows in-frame clones only, minus some. The table lists roughly 160,000 clones, approximately 81% of them singletons. Sequencing was performed on peripheral blood. These receptors were collected from a man in his forties with acute or convalescent COVID-19.

This chain joins TRBV19 and TRBJ1-3; D call uncertain. There are 15 residues in the CDR3. The V end lost 8 bases, the J end lost 0 bases, and 14 bases lay between the germline ends. From germline, CDR1 is LNHDA and CDR2 SQIVND (reference sequence). The chain's CDR3 is CASAVSRPSGNTIYF. For the CDR3, the DNA is TGTGCCAGTGCGGTGAGTCGGCCCTCTGGAAACACCATATATTTT.

The rearrangement uses TRBV5-5 and TRBJ1-2; TRBD1 matches 8 bases. The CDR3 length is 15 residues. Germline lookup yields CDR1 SGHKS and CDR2 YYEKEE (reference sequence). V dropped 0 bases and J dropped 5; count of bases not matched to a gene: 6. The CDR3 region has the DNA TGTGCCAGCAGCTTGGCAGGGGGCTCTGGATATGGCTACACCTTC. Its protein is CASSLAGGSGYGYTF. Full variable domain (remainder filled in from reference TRBV5-5 and TRBJ1-2): DAGVTQSPTHLIKTRGQQVTLRCSPISGHKSVSWYQQVLGQGPQFIFQYYEKEERGRGNFPDRFSARQFPNYSSELNVNALLLGDSALYLCASSLAGGSGYGYTFGSGTRLTVV.

This chain connects TRBV25-1 to TRBJ2-6; 7 positions match TRBD1. J gave up 1 base and V 3 bases, and 9 bases lay outside the gene matches. The V gene's germline CDR1 is MGHDK and CDR2 SYGVNS. The CDR3 runs to 18 residues. The CDR3 coding sequence is TGTGCCAGCAGTGACCCACAGGGGAGAGGATCTGGGGCCAACGTCCTGACTTTC. This translates into CASSDPQGRGSGANVLTF.

V gene TRBV6-5 combines with J gene TRBJ2-2; D is ambiguous. Germline assignment: CDR1 MNHEY and CDR2 SVGAGI. The CDR3 covers 12 residues. With 7 bases removed from V and 4 bases from J, the gap between germline ends came to 7 bases. The CDR3 bases are TGTGCCAGCAATCCCGGCACCGGGGAGCTGTTTTTT. Translation gives CASNPGTGELFF.

J is TRBJ1-2 and V is TRBV21-1; the D call TRBD1 from the table was never checked on the DNA. TRBV21-1 is tagged as a pseudogene. CDR3 size: 14 residues. The CDR3 protein is CASSKARQVYGYTF. CDR3 in DNA: TGTGCCAGCAGCAAAGCGAGACAGGTTTATGGCTACACCTTC.

V gene TRBV7-9 combines with J gene TRBJ1-1, with D possibly being TRBD1 (5 bases). Trimming left V 10 bases short and J 4 bases short, with 16 bases between. This CDR3 region has 13 residues. Germline values: CDR1 SEHNR, CDR2 FQNEAQ (reference sequence). CDR3 bases: TGTGCCACCCAACCCGGGGGGAGCACTGAAGCTTTCTTT. This gives the protein CATQPGGSTEAFF.

CDR3 residues: CASSSGLGVQGMNEQFF. The CDR3 region has the DNA TGTGCCAGCAGTTCTGGTCTCGGGGTTCAGGGGATGAATGAGCAGTTCTTC. This rearrangement joins TRBV27 to TRBJ2-1, with a possible D match to TRBD1 (6 bases). The CDR3 contains 17 residues. The germline CDR1 and CDR2 sequences are MNHEY and SMNVEV (reference sequence). V lost 4 bases and J 7 bases, leaving 23 bases between the germline ends.

This chain connects TRBV3-1 (or the pseudogene TRBV3-2) to TRBJ1-1; D perhaps matches TRBD1 (6 bases). The CDR3 contains 14 residues. CDR1 and CDR2 from the germline V gene are LGHDT and YNNKEL (reference sequence). Trimming pared 5 bases from V and 2 bases from J, leaving 12 bases between. The CDR3 reads CASSAGDTNTEAFF. CDR3 nucleotides: TGTGCCAGCAGCGCCGGGGACACAAACACTGAAGCTTTCTTT.

The CDR3 loop reads CASSIRSGVRGNTEAFF. The DNA for the CDR3 is TGTGCCAGTAGTATTCGGTCGGGGGTGCGGGGTAACACTGAAGCTTTCTTT. V is TRBV19 and J is TRBJ1-1; TRBD1 is a possible D gene (5 bases). V was trimmed by 3 bases and J by 2 bases, leaving 19 bases between them. CDR1 and CDR2 from the germline V gene are LNHDA and SQIVND (reference sequence). The CDR3 extends over 17 amino acids.

This rearrangement joins TRBV10-1 to TRBJ2-2; maybe TRBD2 (5 bases). Germline CDR1 is WNHNN and CDR2 is SYGVQD (reference sequence). The ends were cut back, 0 bases at V and 7 bases at J, with 9 bases in the middle. The CDR3 extends over 14 amino acids. The CDR3, as DNA: TGCGCCAGCAGTGAGTCGGGCGGAGGCGGGGAGCTGTTTTTT. It specifies CASSESGGGGELFF.

In this sample, this clone turned up once. The V call is TRBV7-8, the J call TRBJ1-2; D gene ambiguous. The V gene lost 2 bases and the J gene lost 6 bases, with 16 bases spanning the gap. Germline CDR1 and CDR2: SGHVS and FQNEAQ. The CDR3 has 15 residues. CDR3 in DNA: TGTGCCAGCAGCTTATTGGCGGCAGCCGAGGATGGCTACACCTTC. This codes for CASSLLAAAEDGYTF.

CDR3 amino acids: CASRFYGGDGRSSPLHF. The DNA for the CDR3 is TGTGCCAGCAGGTTTTACGGGGGGGATGGAAGGAGTTCACCCCTCCACTTT. This chain joins TRBV28 and TRBJ1-6; TRBD1 might be the D (5 bases). Germline loops: CDR1 MDHEN, CDR2 SYDVKM. This CDR3 spans 17 amino acids. Deletions cut 6 bases from V and 9 bases from J, with 24 bases between.

This chain uses TRBV5-6 with TRBJ1-5, with a tentative D call TRBD1 (5 bases). The CDR3 is 13 amino acids. CDR1 SGHDT and CDR2 YYEEEE come from the germline V gene. The germline V and J ends were trimmed by 4 bases and 2 bases, with 7 bases remaining between them. DNA for the CDR3: TGTGCCAGCAGCCGGGGGGGCAATCAGCCCCAGCATTTT. It encodes CASSRGGNQPQHF.

This clone has just one count. The J gene is TRBJ1-1, the V gene TRBV5-5; D is perhaps TRBD1 (5 bases). Trimming cost V 0 bases and J 2 bases, with 11 bases left between them. Per the germline V gene, CDR1 is SGHKS and CDR2 is YYEKEE (reference sequence). The CDR3 consists of 15 residues. CDR3 sequence reads: CASSLGAGFNTEAFF. CDR3 in DNA: TGTGCCAGCAGCTTGGGGGCAGGGTTTAACACTGAAGCTTTCTTT.

Turning to this clone: At one end the junction does not follow the germline gene, possibly because of a read error. The J gene is TRBJ1-3, the V gene TRBV6-2 or TRBV6-3; 10 bases map to TRBD1. The CDR3 is 12 residues long. Per germline, CDR1 MNHEY and CDR2 SVGEGT. In DNA form, the CDR3 reads TGTGCCAGCAGCGACCCGACAGGGGGCGAAAGCTTT. Its protein product is CASSDPTGGESF.

The chain recombines TRBV24-1 with TRBJ2-1; D ambiguous. The V end lost 3 bases, the J end lost 5 bases, and 10 bases lay between the germline ends. The germline V gene has CDR1 KGHDR and CDR2 SFDVKD. The CDR3 is 14 residues long. CDR3 nucleotide sequence: TGTGCCACCAGTGATGAGGCAGCTGACAATGAGCAGTTCTTC. Its translation is CATSDEAADNEQFF.

The V and J genes are TRBV5-1 and TRBJ2-7, with 7 bases fitting TRBD1. Germline V gene lookup returns CDR1 SGHRS and CDR2 YFSETQ. The CDR3 runs 15 residues. With 0 bases clipped from V and 4 bases from J, the junction kept 7 bases outside the gene matches. DNA of the CDR3: TGCGCCAGCAGCTTGGGGGGACAGCAATCTTACGAGCAGTACTTC. Translation: CASSLGGQQSYEQYF.

This sequence joins TRBV19 and TRBJ1-2; 7 bases are shared with TRBD1. The CDR3 is made up of 14 amino acids. Germline V gene sequence: CDR1 LNHDA, CDR2 SQIVND (reference sequence). Trimming took 7 bases from V and 7 from J; bases not matched to a gene: 12. The chain's CDR3 is CASTIRGDSGGYTF. The CDR3 coding sequence is TGTGCCAGTACTATTAGGGGGGACAGCGGTGGCTACACCTTC. Supplemented by reference TRBV19 and TRBJ1-2, the full variable domain reads DGGITQSPKYLFRKEGQNVTLSCEQNLNHDAMYWYRQDPGQGLRLIYYSQIVNDFQKGDIAEGYSVSREKKESFPLTVTSAQKNPTAFYLCASTIRGDSGGYTFGSGTRLTVV.

The chain is built from TRBV5-6 and TRBJ2-2; D not resolved. Trimming took 1 base from V and 2 from J, leaving 6 bases between them. This CDR3 spans 14 amino acids. CDR1 SGHDT and CDR2 YYEEEE come from the germline V gene. The CDR3 reads CASSLSVNTGELFF. The CDR3 coding sequence is TGTGCCAGCAGCTTGTCAGTCAACACCGGGGAGCTGTTTTTT.

The rearrangement links TRBV24-1 to TRBJ1-5; 12 bases are a match to TRBD1. Germline CDR1 KGHDR, CDR2 SFDVKD. The CDR3 spans 17 residues. The junction had 12 bases not matched to a gene; V was cut back by 7 bases and J by 6 bases. The CDR3 DNA is TGTGCCACCAGCAAATCACCGGGACAGGGGGCGGGTCAGCCCCAGCATTTT. This sequence encodes CATSKSPGQGAGQPQHF.

The chain has TRBV23-1 and TRBJ1-3; no firm D call. TRBV23-1 carries the ORF label, with uncertain function. V was pared by 4 bases and J by 2 bases, with 30 bases between. This CDR3 region has 21 residues. CDR3 protein: CASSRPPMGPNGVSAGNTIYF. The CDR3 nucleotides are TGCGCCAGCAGTCGCCCCCCCATGGGTCCCAATGGAGTATCAGCTGGAAACACCATATATTTT.

The chain is built from TRBV2 and TRBJ2-1, with unresolved D. Trimming shortened V by 8 bases and J by 4 bases, and 18 bases separated the two germline ends. There are 15 residues in the CDR3. The V gene's germline CDR1 is SNHLY and CDR2 FYNNEI. The CDR3 DNA is TGTGCCAGCGCCAATCCCCCAGCGATATACAATGAGCAGTTCTTC. Translation: CASANPPAIYNEQFF.